What follows are 27 T cell receptor beta chains derived from one specimen sequenced in a study of persistence of HIV-infected CD4 T cells. The immunoSEQ assay was version 4, run in survey mode. Method: immunoSEQ multiplex PCR; TCRdb's copy keeps in-frame clones and lacks some. This sample has under 55,000 clones, with less than 90% found just once. These receptors lack a known antigen. Nonspecific anti-CD3/anti-CD28 bead stimulation represents the broad CD4+ T cell repertoire. Responding CD4+ T cells were sorted by upregulation of both CD40 ligand and CD69. Source: CD4+ T cells sorted from PBMCs after approximately 19-hour stimulation, taken from a patient who received antiretroviral therapy. These receptors were taken from an adult woman with HIV who was CMV-seropositive.

This sequence joins TRBV5-4 and TRBJ2-3; 8 bases fit TRBD2. Germline V gene data show CDR1 as SGHNT and CDR2 as YYREEE (reference sequence). Trimming removed 3 bases from V and 2 bases from J; junction bases left unmatched: 2. The CDR3 loop spans 14 amino acids. CDR3 protein: CASSSRGVTDTQYF. The CDR3 DNA is TGTGCCAGCAGCTCGCGGGGGGTCACAGATACGCAGTATTTT. Full variable domain (outside the CDR3, taken from reference TRBV5-4 and TRBJ2-3): ETGVTQSPTHLIKTRGQQVTLRCSSQSGHNTVSWYQQALGQGPQFIFQYYREEENGRGNFPPRFSGLQFPNYSSELNVNALELDDSALYLCASSSRGVTDTQYFGPGTRLTVL.

The rearrangement links TRBV18 to TRBJ2-3, with 8 bases matching TRBD2. Germline CDR1 is KGHSH and CDR2 is LQKENI. Trimming removed 0 bases from V and 4 bases from J; junction bases left unmatched: 15. The CDR3 loop spans 19 amino acids. DNA of the CDR3: TGTGCCAGCTCACCACCCCGAACCGGGGGGGGCGGTGGTGCAGATACGCAGTATTTT. Amino acids: CASSPPRTGGGGGADTQYF.

The chain carries TRBV5-4 and TRBJ1-5; 7 bases match TRBD1. The germline gives CDR1 SGHNT, CDR2 YYREEE (reference sequence). Losses at the gene ends were 4 bases for V and 0 bases for J; bases not matched to a gene: 10. The CDR3 contains 17 residues. This CDR3 is CASSRPGTDHSNQPQHF. DNA of the CDR3: TGTGCCAGCAGCCGTCCCGGGACAGACCATAGCAATCAGCCCCAGCATTTT.

The rearrangement uses TRBV6-6 and TRBJ2-1; D is ambiguous. The CDR3 is made up of 13 amino acids. Germline values: CDR1 MNHNY, CDR2 SVGAGI (reference sequence). Trimming took 0 bases from V and 6 from J, leaving 6 bases between them. The CDR3 protein is CASSYSRINEQFF. The DNA of the CDR3 is TGTGCCAGCAGTTACTCTAGGATCAATGAGCAGTTCTTC.

The rearrangement uses TRBV19 and TRBJ2-5; D might be TRBD1 or TRBD2, each matching 6 bases. Germline loops: CDR1 LNHDA, CDR2 SQIVND (reference sequence). V gave up 3 bases and J gave up 4 bases, with 15 bases separating them. The CDR3 length is 15 residues. The CDR3 DNA follows: TGTGCCAGTAGTATCGGGGGCGGGTCGGGAGAGACCCAGTACTTC. Translated: CASSIGGGSGETQYF.

The chain employs TRBV6-6 and TRBJ1-2; D not certain. Per germline, CDR1 MNHNY and CDR2 SVGAGI (reference sequence). V gave up 5 bases and J gave up 7 bases, with 8 bases separating them. This CDR3 region has 11 residues. The CDR3 nucleotides read TGTGCCAGCAGTGGGCCCTCTGGCTACACCTTC. Its protein is CASSGPSGYTF.

This chain connects TRBV23-1 to TRBJ2-7, with a possible D match to TRBD1 (5 bases). TRBV23-1 is an ORF, with its function uncertain. The CDR3 loop spans 15 amino acids. The germline V and J ends were trimmed by 8 bases and 0 bases, with 17 bases remaining between them. The DNA of the CDR3 is TGCGCCAGCGGGTCCCAGGACATCCTCTCCTACGAGCAGTACGTC. The encoded protein is CASGSQDILSYEQYV.

This chain connects TRBV7-6 to TRBJ1-3; D is uncertain. This CDR3 region has 16 residues. V lost 5 bases, J lost 3 bases, and 17 bases lay in between. CDR1 and CDR2 (germline): SGHVS, FNYEAQ. In nucleotides, the CDR3 is TGTGCCAGCAGCCGAGACACGGGGAGAGGTGGAAACACCATATATTTT. It encodes CASSRDTGRGGNTIYF.

The chain carries TRBV19 and TRBJ2-3; D perhaps matches TRBD2 (5 bases). Per the germline V gene, CDR1 is LNHDA and CDR2 is SQIVND (reference sequence). CDR3 length equals 14 residues. Trimming removed 5 bases at V and 2 bases at J, with 11 bases between. CDR3 nucleotide sequence: TGTGCCAGTAGTCCTAGCTTCAACACAGATACGCAGTATTTT. Amino acids: CASSPSFNTDTQYF.

V and J are TRBV29-1 and TRBJ2-5; 9 bases agree with TRBD2. V trimming: 6 bases; J trimming: 6 bases; junction bases outside the gene matches: 8. Per the germline V gene, CDR1 is SQVTM and CDR2 is ANQGSEA. The CDR3 sequence is 13 residues long. The DNA of the CDR3 is TGCAGCGTCTCCCGGCGGGGGGGCAAGACCCAGTACTTC. It is translated as CSVSRRGGKTQYF.

The rearrangement links TRBV15 to TRBJ2-3; D is perhaps TRBD2 (6 bases). Between the trimmed V and J ends, which lost 0 bases and 1 base, there was a span of 8 bases. CDR3 size: 15 residues. CDR1 is LNHNV, CDR2 YYDKDF, per germline (reference sequence). CDR3 residues: CATSREWGGTDTQYF. The CDR3 region has the DNA TGTGCCACCAGCAGAGAATGGGGGGGCACAGATACGCAGTATTTT. Drawing the rest from reference TRBV15 and TRBJ2-3, the complete variable domain is DAMVIQNPRYQVTQFGKPVTLSCSQTLNHNVMYWYQQKSSQAPKLLFHYYDKDFNNEADTPDNFQSRRPNTSFCFLDIRSPGLGDTAMYLCATSREWGGTDTQYFGPGTRLTVL.

The genes are TRBV6-5 and TRBJ1-5, with D maybe TRBD1 (6 bases). The CDR3 is 14 residues long. Trimming removed 7 bases at V and 7 bases at J, with 17 bases between. Germline lookup yields CDR1 MNHEY and CDR2 SVGAGI. CDR3: CASTLAGGGQPQHF. The CDR3 coding sequence is TGTGCCAGCACCCTTGCGGGGGGCGGCCAGCCCCAGCATTTT.

This chain uses TRBV4-1 with TRBJ1-1, with D maybe TRBD1 (5 bases). Germline CDR1 reads MGHRA; CDR2 reads YSYEKL. Trimming took 2 bases from V and 2 from J, leaving 15 bases between them. This CDR3 is built from 16 residues. CDR3 loop: CASSQPEGGGNTEAFF. CDR3 nucleotides: TGCGCCAGCAGCCAACCAGAGGGTGGGGGTAACACTGAAGCTTTCTTT.

The chain employs TRBV21-1 and TRBJ1-2. TRBV21-1 is designated a pseudogene. CDR3 length: 13 residues. CDR3 region: CASPWTVNYGYTF. CDR3 coding DNA: TGTGCCAGTCCATGGACTGTTAACTATGGCTACACCTTC.

CDR3 sequence: CASSRGTGRYNEQFF. The CDR3 coding sequence is TGTGCCAGCAGTAGAGGGACAGGGCGCTACAATGAGCAGTTCTTC. The rearrangement uses TRBV11-2 and TRBJ2-1; 9 bases are shared with TRBD1. In germline, CDR1 is SGHAT, CDR2 FQNNGV. The CDR3 sequence is 15 residues long. V gave up 6 bases and J gave up 3 bases; unmatched junction bases: 6.

This clone has just one count. This chain connects TRBV5-1 to TRBJ1-2, with 7 bases identical to TRBD1. The CDR3 length is 14 residues. The germline V gene has CDR1 SGHRS and CDR2 YFSETQ. V trimming: 7 bases; J trimming: 0 bases; junction bases outside the gene matches: 6. In DNA form, the CDR3 reads TGCGCCAGCCGCAAGGGACAGTCTAACTATGGCTACACCTTC. It encodes CASRKGQSNYGYTF.

The chain combines TRBV4-1 with TRBJ2-2; tentatively, D is TRBD1 (6 bases). V dropped 1 base and J dropped 4 bases, with 10 bases sitting between them. This CDR3 comprises 15 residues. Germline values: CDR1 MGHRA, CDR2 YSYEKL. CDR3 amino acids: CASSQAGQSTGELFF. The CDR3, as DNA: TGCGCCAGCAGCCAAGCCGGACAGAGCACCGGGGAGCTGTTTTTT.

The rearrangement links TRBV19 to TRBJ1-2; TRBD1 agrees at 8 bases. CDR3 length: 12 residues. With 10 bases clipped from V and 7 bases from J, the junction kept 8 bases outside the gene matches. Germline CDR1 and CDR2: LNHDA and SQIVND (reference sequence). CDR3 bases: TGTGCCACCCACCAGGGGGCGGGTGGCTACACCTTC. Translating it yields CATHQGAGGYTF. Using reference TRBV19 and TRBJ1-2 for the parts outside the CDR3, the full variable domain is DGGITQSPKYLFRKEGQNVTLSCEQNLNHDAMYWYRQDPGQGLRLIYYSQIVNDFQKGDIAEGYSVSREKKESFPLTVTSAQKNPTAFYLCATHQGAGGYTFGSGTRLTVV.

The chain is built from TRBV2 and TRBJ1-3; D unresolved. Trimming took off 5 bases at V and 0 bases at J, with 11 bases between the two ends. There are 15 residues in the CDR3. Looked up from germline, CDR1 is SNHLY and CDR2 is FYNNEI. CDR3 residues: CASSLRDISGNTIYF. CDR3 bases: TGTGCCAGCAGTCTCCGTGACATCTCTGGAAACACCATATATTTT. Full variable domain (outside the CDR3, taken from reference TRBV2 and TRBJ1-3): EPEVTQTPSHQVTQMGQEVILRCVPISNHLYFYWYRQILGQKVEFLVSFYNNEISEKSEIFDDQFSVERPDGSNFTLKIRSTKLEDSAMYFCASSLRDISGNTIYFGEGSWLTVV.

This rearrangement joins TRBV5-4 to TRBJ1-6; D remains ambiguous. With 2 bases removed from V and 6 bases from J, the gap between germline ends came to 9 bases. This CDR3 contains 14 residues. Germline assignment: CDR1 SGHNT and CDR2 YYREEE (reference sequence). The CDR3 DNA follows: TGTGCCAGCAGCTTTCGGACTTCTAATTCACCCCTCCACTTT. This gives the protein CASSFRTSNSPLHF. Full variable domain (remainder filled in from reference TRBV5-4 and TRBJ1-6): ETGVTQSPTHLIKTRGQQVTLRCSSQSGHNTVSWYQQALGQGPQFIFQYYREEENGRGNFPPRFSGLQFPNYSSELNVNALELDDSALYLCASSFRTSNSPLHFGNGTRLTVT.

The gene calls are TRBV19 and TRBJ2-1; TRBD1 matches at 7 bases. This CDR3 has 17 amino acids. V lost 5 bases and J lost 0; bases outside the gene matches: 10. Germline lookup yields CDR1 LNHDA and CDR2 SQIVND (reference sequence). The chain's CDR3 is CASSPPRQGSSYNEQFF. The CDR3 DNA sequence: TGTGCCAGTAGTCCCCCCCGACAGGGTAGCTCCTACAATGAGCAGTTCTTC.

This chain links TRBV4-2 with TRBJ1-4; D is perhaps TRBD1 (6 bases). Germline V CDR1 and CDR2: LGHNA, YNFKEQ. Deletions cut 5 bases from V and 0 bases from J, with 19 bases between. There are 18 residues in the CDR3. The CDR3: CASSVRGPPLATNEKLFF. CDR3 sequence (DNA): TGTGCCAGCAGCGTCAGGGGACCACCCTTAGCAACTAATGAAAAACTGTTTTTT.

The rearrangement uses TRBV18 and TRBJ1-3, with D maybe TRBD1 (5 bases). The CDR3 length is 17 residues. Trimming pared 4 bases from V and 0 bases from J, leaving 16 bases between. Germline V gene sequence: CDR1 KGHSH, CDR2 LQKENI. The CDR3, as DNA: TGTGCCAGCTCACAAACATGGGACCGACGCTCTGGAAACACCATATATTTT. Encoded protein: CASSQTWDRRSGNTIYF.

This clone was counted once. The chain employs TRBV5-1 and TRBJ2-1; D may be TRBD1 (6 bases). V lost 6 bases and J 10 bases, leaving 20 bases between the germline ends. CDR1 SGHRS and CDR2 YFSETQ come from the germline V gene. This CDR3 region has 14 residues. The CDR3 reads CASKETGGWGEQFF. The CDR3 nucleotides are TGCGCCAGCAAAGAGACAGGAGGCTGGGGGGAGCAGTTCTTC.

The sample holds a few counts of this clone. The chain is built from TRBV5-4 and TRBJ2-3; D not resolved. Trimming took 1 base from V and 6 from J, leaving 6 bases between them. The CDR3 has 12 residues. Germline loops: CDR1 SGHNT, CDR2 YYREEE (reference sequence). DNA of the CDR3: TGTGCCAGCAGCTTGCTTGCCGATACGCAGTATTTT. Its protein product is CASSLLADTQYF.

The chain uses TRBV12-3 or TRBV12-4 and TRBJ1-1; tentative D call: TRBD1 (5 bases). V was trimmed by 3 bases and J by 8 bases, leaving 10 bases between them. This CDR3 is 12 amino acids long. CDR3 DNA: TGTGCCAGCAGTTTGATCGGGGGGGAAGCTTTCTTT. Amino acid sequence: CASSLIGGEAFF.

The chain employs TRBV19 and TRBJ1-2, with a possible D match to TRBD1 (6 bases). CDR1 and CDR2 from the germline V gene are LNHDA and SQIVND (reference sequence). This CDR3 comprises 15 residues. Trimming shortened V by 8 bases and J by 2 bases, and 18 bases separated the two germline ends. CDR3 loop: CASGSGAEGNYGYTF. Written as DNA, the CDR3 is TGTGCCAGTGGTTCAGGGGCCGAGGGGAACTATGGCTACACCTTC.